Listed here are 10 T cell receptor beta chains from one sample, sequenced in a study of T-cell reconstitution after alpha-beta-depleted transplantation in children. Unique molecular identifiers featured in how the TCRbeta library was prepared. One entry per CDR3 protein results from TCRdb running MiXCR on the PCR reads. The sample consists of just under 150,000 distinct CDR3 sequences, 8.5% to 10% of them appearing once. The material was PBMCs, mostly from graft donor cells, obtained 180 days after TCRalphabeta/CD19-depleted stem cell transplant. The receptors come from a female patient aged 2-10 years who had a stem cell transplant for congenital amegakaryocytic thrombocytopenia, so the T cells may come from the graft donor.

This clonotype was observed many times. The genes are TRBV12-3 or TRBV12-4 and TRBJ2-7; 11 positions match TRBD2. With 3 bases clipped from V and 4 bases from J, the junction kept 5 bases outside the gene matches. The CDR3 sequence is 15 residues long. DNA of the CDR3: TGTGCCAGCAGTTTTGAGGCTAGCGGGGGGTACGAGCAGTACTTC. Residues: CASSFEASGGYEQYF.

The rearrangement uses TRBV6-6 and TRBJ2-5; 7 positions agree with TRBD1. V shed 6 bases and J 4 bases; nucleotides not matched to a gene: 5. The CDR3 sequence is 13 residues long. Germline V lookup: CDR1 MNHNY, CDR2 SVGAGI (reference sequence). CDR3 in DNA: TGTGCCAGCAGAGACTACAGGGGAGAGACCCAGTACTTC. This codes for CASRDYRGETQYF.

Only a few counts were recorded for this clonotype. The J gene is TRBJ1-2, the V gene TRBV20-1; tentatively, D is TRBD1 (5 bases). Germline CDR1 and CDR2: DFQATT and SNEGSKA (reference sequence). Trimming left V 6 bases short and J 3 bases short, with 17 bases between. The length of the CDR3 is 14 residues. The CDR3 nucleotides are TGCAGTGCACAGACAGCCACCCAAGACTATGGCTACACCTTC. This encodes CSAQTATQDYGYTF.

The CDR3 protein is CASSLIPGGSYEQYF. CDR3 bases: TGCGCCAGCAGCTTGATTCCAGGAGGGTCCTACGAGCAGTACTTC. This rearrangement joins TRBV5-1 to TRBJ2-7, with a possible D match to TRBD2 (6 bases). Per the germline V gene, CDR1 is SGHRS and CDR2 is YFSETQ. CDR3 size: 15 residues. V was clipped by 1 base and J by 1 base, with 12 bases between them.

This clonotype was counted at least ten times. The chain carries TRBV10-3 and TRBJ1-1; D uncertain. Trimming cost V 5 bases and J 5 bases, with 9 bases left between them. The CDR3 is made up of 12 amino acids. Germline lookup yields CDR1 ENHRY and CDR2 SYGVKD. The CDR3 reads CAISLGGTEAFF. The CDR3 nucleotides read TGTGCCATCAGTTTAGGAGGGACTGAAGCTTTCTTT.

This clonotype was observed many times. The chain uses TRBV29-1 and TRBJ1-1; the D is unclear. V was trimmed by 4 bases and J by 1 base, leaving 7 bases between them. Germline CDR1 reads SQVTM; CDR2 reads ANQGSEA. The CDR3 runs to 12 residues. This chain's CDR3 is CSVGGRNTEAFF. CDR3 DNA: TGCAGCGTTGGAGGCAGGAACACTGAAGCTTTCTTT.

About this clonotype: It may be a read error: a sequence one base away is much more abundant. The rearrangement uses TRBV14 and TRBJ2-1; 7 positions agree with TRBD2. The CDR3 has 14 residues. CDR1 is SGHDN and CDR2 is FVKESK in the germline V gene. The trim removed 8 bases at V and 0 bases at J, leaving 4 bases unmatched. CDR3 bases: TGTGCCAGCGCGGGCGGGAGCTCCTACAATGAGCAGTTCTTC. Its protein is CASAGGSSYNEQFF.

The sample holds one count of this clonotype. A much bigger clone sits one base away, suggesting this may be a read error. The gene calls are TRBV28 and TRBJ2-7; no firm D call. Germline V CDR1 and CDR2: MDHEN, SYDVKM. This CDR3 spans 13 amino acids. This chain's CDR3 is CASSLYGSYAQYF. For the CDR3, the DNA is TGTGCCAGCAGTTTATACGGGTCCTACGCGCAGTACTTC. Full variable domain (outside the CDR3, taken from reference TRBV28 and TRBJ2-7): DVKVTQSSRYLVKRTGEKVFLECVQDMDHENMFWYRQDPGLGLRLIYFSYDVKMKEKGDIPEGYSVSREKKERFSLILESASTNQTSMYLCASSLYGSYAQYFGPGTRLTVT.

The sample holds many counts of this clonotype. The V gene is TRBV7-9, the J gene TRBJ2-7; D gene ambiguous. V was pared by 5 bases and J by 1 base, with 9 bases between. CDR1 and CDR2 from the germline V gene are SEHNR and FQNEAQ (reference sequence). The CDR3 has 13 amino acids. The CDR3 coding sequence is TGTGCCAGCAGCCCGACGTGGTCCTACGAGCAGTACTTC. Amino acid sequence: CASSPTWSYEQYF.

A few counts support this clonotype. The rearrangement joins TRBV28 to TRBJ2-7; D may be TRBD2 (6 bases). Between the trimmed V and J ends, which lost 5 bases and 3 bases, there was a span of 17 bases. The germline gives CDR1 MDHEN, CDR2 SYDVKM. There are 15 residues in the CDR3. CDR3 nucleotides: TGTGCCAGCAGTCTACTCTTAGCGGAGAGCTACGAGCAGTACTTC. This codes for CASSLLLAESYEQYF. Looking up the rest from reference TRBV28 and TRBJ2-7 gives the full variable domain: DVKVTQSSRYLVKRTGEKVFLECVQDMDHENMFWYRQDPGLGLRLIYFSYDVKMKEKGDIPEGYSVSREKKERFSLILESASTNQTSMYLCASSLLLAESYEQYFGPGTRLTVT.